The source of this TCR beta chain is a study of T cells in Graves' hyperthyroidism and ophthalmopathy. This CDR3 has 13 amino acids. V lost 7 bases and J 0 bases, leaving 10 bases between the germline ends. CDR1 is SEHNR, CDR2 FQNEAQ, per germline (reference sequence). The TCR beta CDR3 regions underwent amplification using RNA transcripts as the source. HTBI primers drove first-round RT-PCR of the TCR CDR3. MiXCR was run by TCRdb on the multiplex PCR reads, yielding one entry per CDR3 protein. This table holds around 800,000 distinct CDR3 sequences, over 35% found once. This clonotype was seen many times. An absence of ophthalmopathy progression within 18 months meant stable Graves' hyperthyroidism. Uncontrolled infections, other autoimmune diseases, pregnancy or lactation led to exclusion of patients. Diagnosing involved the use of clinical symptoms, serum thyroxine and TRAb, thyroid ultrasound and orbital computed tomography.

What was sequenced was blood. This chain links TRBV7-9 with TRBJ2-7, with D perhaps TRBD1 (6 bases). This receptor was obtained from a man aged 18-30 years with Graves' hyperthyroidism. The CDR3 DNA is TGTGCCAGCACCTGGGGGCCCTCCTACGAGCAGTACTTC. Protein sequence: CASTWGPSYEQYF. The whole variable domain, remainder taken from reference TRBV7-9 and TRBJ2-7, is DTGVSQNPRHKITKRGQNVTFRCDPISEHNRLYWYRQTLGQGPEFLTYFQNEAQLEKSRLLSDRFSAERPKGSFSTLEIQRTEQGDSAMYLCASTWGPSYEQYFGPGTRLTVT.